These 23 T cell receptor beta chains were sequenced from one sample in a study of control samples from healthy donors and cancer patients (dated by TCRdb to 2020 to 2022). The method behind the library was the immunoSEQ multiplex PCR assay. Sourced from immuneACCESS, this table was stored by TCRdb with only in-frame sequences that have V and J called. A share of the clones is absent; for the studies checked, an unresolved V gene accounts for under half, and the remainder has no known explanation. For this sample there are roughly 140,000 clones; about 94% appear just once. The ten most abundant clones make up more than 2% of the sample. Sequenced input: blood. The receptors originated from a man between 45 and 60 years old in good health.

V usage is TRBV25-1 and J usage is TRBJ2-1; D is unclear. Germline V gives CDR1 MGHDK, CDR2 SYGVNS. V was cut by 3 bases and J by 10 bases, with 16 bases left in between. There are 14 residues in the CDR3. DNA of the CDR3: TGTGCCAGCAGTGACCCCTCTCGACTCCACGAGCAGTTCTTC. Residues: CASSDPSRLHEQFF.

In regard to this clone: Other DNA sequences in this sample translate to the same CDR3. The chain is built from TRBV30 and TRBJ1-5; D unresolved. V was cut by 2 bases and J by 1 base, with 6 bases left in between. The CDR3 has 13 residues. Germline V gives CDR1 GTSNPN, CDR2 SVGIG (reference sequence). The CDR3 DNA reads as TGTGCCTGGAGTCCAGACAGCAATCAGCCCCAGCATTTT. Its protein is CAWSPDSNQPQHF.

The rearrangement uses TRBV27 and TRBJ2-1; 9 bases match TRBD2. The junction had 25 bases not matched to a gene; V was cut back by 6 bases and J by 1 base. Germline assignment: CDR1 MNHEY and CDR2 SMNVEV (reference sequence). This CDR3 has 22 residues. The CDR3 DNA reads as TGTGCCAGCAGCTCCCTCCGTGGTAGCGGGAGTGGAGGCCGGAGATCCTACAATGAGCAGTTCTTC. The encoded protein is CASSSLRGSGSGGRRSYNEQFF.

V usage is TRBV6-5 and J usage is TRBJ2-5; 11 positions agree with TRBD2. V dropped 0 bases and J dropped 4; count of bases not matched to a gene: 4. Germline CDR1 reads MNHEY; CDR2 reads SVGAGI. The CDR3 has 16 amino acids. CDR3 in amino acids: CASSYSLAGDAETQYF. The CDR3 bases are TGTGCCAGCAGTTACTCACTAGCGGGAGACGCAGAGACCCAGTACTTC.

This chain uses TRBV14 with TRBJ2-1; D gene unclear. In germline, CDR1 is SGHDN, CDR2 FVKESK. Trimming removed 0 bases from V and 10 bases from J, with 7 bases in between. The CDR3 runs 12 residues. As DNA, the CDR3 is TGTGCCAGCAGCCAAGACTACGAGGAGCAGTTCTTC. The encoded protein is CASSQDYEEQFF.

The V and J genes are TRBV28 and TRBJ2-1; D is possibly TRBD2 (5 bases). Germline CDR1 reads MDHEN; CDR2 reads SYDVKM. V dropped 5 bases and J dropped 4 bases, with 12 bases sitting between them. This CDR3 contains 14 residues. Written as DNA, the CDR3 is TGTGCCAGCAGTAAGATCCCGGGATACAATGAGCAGTTCTTC. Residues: CASSKIPGYNEQFF.

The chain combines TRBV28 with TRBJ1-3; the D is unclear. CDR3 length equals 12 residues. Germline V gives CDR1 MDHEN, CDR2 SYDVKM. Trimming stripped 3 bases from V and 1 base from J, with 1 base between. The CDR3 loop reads CASSLSGNTIYF. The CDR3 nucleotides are TGTGCCAGCAGTTTGTCTGGAAACACCATATATTTT. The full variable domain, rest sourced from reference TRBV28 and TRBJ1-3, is DVKVTQSSRYLVKRTGEKVFLECVQDMDHENMFWYRQDPGLGLRLIYFSYDVKMKEKGDIPEGYSVSREKKERFSLILESASTNQTSMYLCASSLSGNTIYFGEGSWLTVV.

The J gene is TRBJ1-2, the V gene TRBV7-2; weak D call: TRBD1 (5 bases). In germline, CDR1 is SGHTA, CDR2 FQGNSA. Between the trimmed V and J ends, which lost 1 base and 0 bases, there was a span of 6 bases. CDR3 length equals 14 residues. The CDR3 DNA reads TGTGCCAGCAGCTTAGACAGGTCTAACTATGGCTACACCTTC. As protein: CASSLDRSNYGYTF.

CDR3 loop: CGAGFDAKNIQYF. CDR3 coding DNA: TGTGGGGCAGGGTTTGACGCCAAAAACATTCAGTACTTC. This chain uses TRBV6-5 with TRBJ2-4; a possible D gene is TRBD1 (5 bases). Germline V gene sequence: CDR1 MNHEY, CDR2 SVGAGI. The CDR3 length is 13 residues.

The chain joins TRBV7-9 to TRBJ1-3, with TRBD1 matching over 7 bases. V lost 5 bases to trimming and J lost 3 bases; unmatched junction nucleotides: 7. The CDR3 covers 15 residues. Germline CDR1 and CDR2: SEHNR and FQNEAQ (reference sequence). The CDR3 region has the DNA TGTGCCAGCAGCATCAACAGGGGTGGTGGAAACACCATATATTTT. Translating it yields CASSINRGGGNTIYF.

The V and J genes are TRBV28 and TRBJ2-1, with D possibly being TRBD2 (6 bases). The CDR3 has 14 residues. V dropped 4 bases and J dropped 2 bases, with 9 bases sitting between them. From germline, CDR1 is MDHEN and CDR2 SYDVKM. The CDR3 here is CASSSGGAYNEQFF. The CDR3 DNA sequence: TGTGCCAGCAGTTCTGGCGGGGCCTACAATGAGCAGTTCTTC.

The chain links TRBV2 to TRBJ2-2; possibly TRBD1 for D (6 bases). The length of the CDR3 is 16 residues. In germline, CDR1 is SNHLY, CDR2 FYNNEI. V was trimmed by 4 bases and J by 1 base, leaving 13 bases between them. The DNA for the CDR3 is TGTGCCAGCAGTGGTCAGGGGCTCAAGAACACCGGGGAGCTGTTTTTT. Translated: CASSGQGLKNTGELFF.

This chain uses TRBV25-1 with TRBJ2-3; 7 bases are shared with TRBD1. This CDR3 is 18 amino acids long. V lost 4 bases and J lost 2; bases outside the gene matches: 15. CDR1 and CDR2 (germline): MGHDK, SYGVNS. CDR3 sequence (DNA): TGTGCCAGCAGTGCGGGACAGCACAGATACTTACACACAGATACGCAGTATTTT. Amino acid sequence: CASSAGQHRYLHTDTQYF.

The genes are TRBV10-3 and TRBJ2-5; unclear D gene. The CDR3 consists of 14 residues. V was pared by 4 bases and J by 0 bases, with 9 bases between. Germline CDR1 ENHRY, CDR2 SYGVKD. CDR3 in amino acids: CAISAGSHQETQYF. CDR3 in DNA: TGTGCCATCAGTGCAGGTAGCCACCAAGAGACCCAGTACTTC.

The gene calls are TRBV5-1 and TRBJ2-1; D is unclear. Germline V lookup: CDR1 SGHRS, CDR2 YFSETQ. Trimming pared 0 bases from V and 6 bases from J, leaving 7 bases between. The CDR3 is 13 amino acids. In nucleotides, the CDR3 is TGCGCCAGCAGCTTGGCCTACGGCAATGAGCAGTTCTTC. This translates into CASSLAYGNEQFF.

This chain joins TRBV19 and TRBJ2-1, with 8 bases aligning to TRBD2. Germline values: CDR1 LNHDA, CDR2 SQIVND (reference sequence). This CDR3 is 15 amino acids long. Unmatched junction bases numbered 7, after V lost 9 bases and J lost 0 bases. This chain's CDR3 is CASRRSGSSYNEQFF. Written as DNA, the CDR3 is TGTGCCAGCAGGCGAAGCGGGAGCTCCTACAATGAGCAGTTCTTC.

CDR3: CASSLSVRGNTGELFF. The CDR3 region has the DNA TGCGCCAGCAGCTTGAGTGTGCGTGGGAACACCGGGGAGCTGTTTTTT. V is TRBV5-1 and J is TRBJ2-2, with no clear D. V lost 1 base and J 1 base, leaving 11 bases between the germline ends. Per the germline V gene, CDR1 is SGHRS and CDR2 is YFSETQ. The CDR3 has 16 amino acids. The entire variable domain, with the rest obtained from reference TRBV5-1 and TRBJ2-2, is as follows: KAGVTQTPRYLIKTRGQQVTLSCSPISGHRSVSWYQQTPGQGLQFLFEYFSETQRNKGNFPGRFSGRQFSNSRSEMNVSTLELGDSALYLCASSLSVRGNTGELFFGEGSRLTVL.

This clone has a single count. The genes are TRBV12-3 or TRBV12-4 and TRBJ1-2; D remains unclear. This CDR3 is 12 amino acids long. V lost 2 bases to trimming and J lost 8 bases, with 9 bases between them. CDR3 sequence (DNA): TGTGCCAGCAGTTTAAGCGTCGACGGCTACACCTTC. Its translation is CASSLSVDGYTF.

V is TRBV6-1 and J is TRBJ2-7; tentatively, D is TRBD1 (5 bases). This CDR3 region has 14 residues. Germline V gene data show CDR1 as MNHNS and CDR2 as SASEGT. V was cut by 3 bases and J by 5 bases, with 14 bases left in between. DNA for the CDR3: TGTGCCAGCAGTGACACCCTGGGGCTCCACGAGCAGTACTTC. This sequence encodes CASSDTLGLHEQYF.

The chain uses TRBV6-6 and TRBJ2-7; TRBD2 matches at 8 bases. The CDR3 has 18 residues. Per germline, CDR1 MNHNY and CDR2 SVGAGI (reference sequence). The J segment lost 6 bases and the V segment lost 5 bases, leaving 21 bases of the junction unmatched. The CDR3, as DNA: TGTGCCAGCAGTCCCCTAGCTCTATTGACTAGCGCGAGTACCGAGCAGTACTTC. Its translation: CASSPLALLTSASTEQYF.

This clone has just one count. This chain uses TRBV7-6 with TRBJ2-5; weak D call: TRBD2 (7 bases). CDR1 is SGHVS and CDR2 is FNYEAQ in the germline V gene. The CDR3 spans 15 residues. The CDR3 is CATLLGGAAGETQYF. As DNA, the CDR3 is TGTGCAACCCTGCTGGGGGGGGCGGCGGGGGAGACCCAGTACTTC. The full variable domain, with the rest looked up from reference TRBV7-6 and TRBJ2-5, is GAGVSQSPRYKVTKRGQDVALRCDPISGHVSLYWYRQALGQGPEFLTYFNYEAQQDKSGLPNDRFSAERPEGSISTLTIQRTEQRDSAMYRCATLLGGAAGETQYFGPGTRLLVL.

In nucleotides, the CDR3 is TGCGCGTGCGGCGAGGGTAATTCACCCCTCCACTTT. As protein: CACGEGNSPLHF. The chain combines TRBV5-1 with TRBJ1-6; D not certain. This CDR3 is built from 12 residues. CDR1 and CDR2 (germline): SGHRS, YFSETQ.

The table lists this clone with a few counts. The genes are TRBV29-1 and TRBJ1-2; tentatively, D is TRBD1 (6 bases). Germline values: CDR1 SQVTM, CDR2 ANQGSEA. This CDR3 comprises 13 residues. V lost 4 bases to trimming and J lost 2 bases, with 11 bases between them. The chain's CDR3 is CSVGPQGNYGYTF. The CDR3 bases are TGCAGCGTTGGACCACAGGGCAACTATGGCTACACCTTC. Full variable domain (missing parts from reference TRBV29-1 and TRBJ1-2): SAVISQKPSRDICQRGTSLTIQCQVDSQVTMMFWYRQQPGQSLTLIATANQGSEATYESGFVIDKFPISRPNLTFSTLTVSNMSPEDSSIYLCSVGPQGNYGYTFGSGTRLTVV.